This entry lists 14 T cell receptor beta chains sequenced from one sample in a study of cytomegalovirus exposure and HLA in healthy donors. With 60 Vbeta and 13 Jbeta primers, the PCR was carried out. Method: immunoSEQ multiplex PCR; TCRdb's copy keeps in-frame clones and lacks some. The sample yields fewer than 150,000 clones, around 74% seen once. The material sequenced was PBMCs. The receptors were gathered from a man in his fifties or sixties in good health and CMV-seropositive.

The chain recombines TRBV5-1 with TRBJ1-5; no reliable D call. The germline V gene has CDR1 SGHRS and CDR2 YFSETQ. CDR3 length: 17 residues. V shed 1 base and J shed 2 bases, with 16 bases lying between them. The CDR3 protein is CASSLSPTTVRNQPQHF. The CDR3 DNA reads TGCGCCAGCAGCTTGTCCCCCACTACGGTACGCAATCAGCCCCAGCATTTT.

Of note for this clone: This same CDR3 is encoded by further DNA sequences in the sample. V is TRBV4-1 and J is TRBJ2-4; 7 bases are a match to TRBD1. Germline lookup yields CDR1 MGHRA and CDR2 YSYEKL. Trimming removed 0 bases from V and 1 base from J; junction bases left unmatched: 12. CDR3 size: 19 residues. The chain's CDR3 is CASSQEEGGRVGAKNIQYF. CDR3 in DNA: TGCGCCAGCAGCCAAGAAGAAGGGGGCAGGGTAGGGGCCAAAAACATTCAGTACTTC.

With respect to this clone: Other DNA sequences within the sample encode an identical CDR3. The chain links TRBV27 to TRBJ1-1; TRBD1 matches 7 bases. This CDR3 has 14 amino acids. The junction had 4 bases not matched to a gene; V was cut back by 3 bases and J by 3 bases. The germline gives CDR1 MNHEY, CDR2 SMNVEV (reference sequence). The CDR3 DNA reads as TGTGCCAGCAGTTTTGAGGGGGCCGACACTGAAGCTTTCTTT. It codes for CASSFEGADTEAFF.

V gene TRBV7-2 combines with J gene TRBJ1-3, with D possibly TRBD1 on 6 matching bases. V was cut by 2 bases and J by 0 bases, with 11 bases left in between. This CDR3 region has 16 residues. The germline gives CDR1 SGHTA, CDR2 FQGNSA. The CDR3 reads CASSLKADSSGNTIYF. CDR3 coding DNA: TGTGCCAGCAGCTTAAAGGCGGACAGCTCTGGAAACACCATATATTTT.

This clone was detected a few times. The CDR3 loop is CASSASTGSITEAFF. CDR3 sequence (DNA): TGTGCCAGCAGCGCCTCGACAGGGTCTATAACTGAAGCTTTCTTT. The chain couples TRBV7-3 to TRBJ1-1; 7 nucleotides align to TRBD1. Germline CDR1 SGHTA, CDR2 FQGTGA. After removal of 5 bases from V and 5 bases from J, the junction contained 11 bases not matched to a gene. This CDR3 is built from 15 residues.

Here the CDR3 reads CASSRGHGNTIYF. The CDR3 DNA reads TGTGCCAGCAGTCGGGGTCATGGAAACACCATATATTTT. This rearrangement joins TRBV7-2 to TRBJ1-3, with D uncertain. Trimming took off 6 bases at V and 3 bases at J, with 9 bases between the two ends. Germline CDR1 is SGHTA and CDR2 is FQGNSA. The CDR3 has 13 residues. Based on the CDR3 plus reference TRBV7-2 and TRBJ1-3, the full variable domain is GAGVSQSPSNKVTEKGKDVELRCDPISGHTALYWYRQSLGQGLEFLIYFQGNSAPDKSGLPSDRFSAERTGGSVSTLTIQRTQQEDSAVYLCASSRGHGNTIYFGEGSWLTVV.

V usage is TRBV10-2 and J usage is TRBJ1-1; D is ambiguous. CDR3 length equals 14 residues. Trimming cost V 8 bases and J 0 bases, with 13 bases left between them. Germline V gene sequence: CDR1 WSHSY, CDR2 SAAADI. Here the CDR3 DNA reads TGCGCCAGCTTGCAGCGGACCCTGAACACTGAAGCTTTCTTT. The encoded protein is CASLQRTLNTEAFF.

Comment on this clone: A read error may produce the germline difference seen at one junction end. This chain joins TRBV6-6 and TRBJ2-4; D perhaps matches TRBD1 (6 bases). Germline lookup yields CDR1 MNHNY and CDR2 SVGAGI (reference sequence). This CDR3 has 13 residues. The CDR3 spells CASSYRQGNSQYF. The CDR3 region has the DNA TGTGCCAGCAGTTACCGGCAGGGGAACAGTCAGTACTTC.

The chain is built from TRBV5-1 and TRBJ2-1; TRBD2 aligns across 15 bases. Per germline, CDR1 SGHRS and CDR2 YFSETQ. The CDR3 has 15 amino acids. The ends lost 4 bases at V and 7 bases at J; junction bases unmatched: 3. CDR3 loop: CASSAGLAGGNEQFF. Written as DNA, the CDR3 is TGCGCCAGCAGCGCTGGACTAGCGGGAGGGAATGAGCAGTTCTTC.

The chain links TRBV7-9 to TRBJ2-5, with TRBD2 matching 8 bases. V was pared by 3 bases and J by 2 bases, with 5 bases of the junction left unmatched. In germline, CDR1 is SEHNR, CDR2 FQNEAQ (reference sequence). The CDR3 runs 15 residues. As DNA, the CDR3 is TGTGCCAGCAGCTTCCCGGGAGGGCCTCAAGAGACCCAGTACTTC. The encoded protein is CASSFPGGPQETQYF.

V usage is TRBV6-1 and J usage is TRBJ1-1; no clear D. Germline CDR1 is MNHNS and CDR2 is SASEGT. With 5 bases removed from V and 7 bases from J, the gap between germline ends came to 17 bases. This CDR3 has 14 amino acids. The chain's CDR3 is CASSSLGREVEAFF. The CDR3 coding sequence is TGTGCCAGCAGTTCTTTAGGTCGAGAGGTTGAAGCTTTCTTT.

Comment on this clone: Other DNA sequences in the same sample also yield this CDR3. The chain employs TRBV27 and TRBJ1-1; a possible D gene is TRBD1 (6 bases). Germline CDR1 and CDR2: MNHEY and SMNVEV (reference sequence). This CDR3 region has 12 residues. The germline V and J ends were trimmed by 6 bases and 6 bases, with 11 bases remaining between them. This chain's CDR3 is CASSSRGAEAFF. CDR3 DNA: TGTGCCAGCAGCTCCAGGGGCGCTGAAGCTTTCTTT.

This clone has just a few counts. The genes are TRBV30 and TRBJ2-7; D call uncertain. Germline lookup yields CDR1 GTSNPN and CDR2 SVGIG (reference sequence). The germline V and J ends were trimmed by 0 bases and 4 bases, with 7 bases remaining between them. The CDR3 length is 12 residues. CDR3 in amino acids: CAWSVLRYEQYF. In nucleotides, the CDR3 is TGTGCCTGGAGTGTTCTCCGGTACGAGCAGTACTTC.

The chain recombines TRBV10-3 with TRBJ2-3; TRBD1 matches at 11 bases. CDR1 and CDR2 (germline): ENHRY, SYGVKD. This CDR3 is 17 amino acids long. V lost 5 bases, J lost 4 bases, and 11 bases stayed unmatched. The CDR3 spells CAISTRDRGLGADTQYF. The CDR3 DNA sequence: TGTGCCATCAGTACCCGGGACAGGGGGTTGGGGGCAGATACGCAGTATTTT.